A single sample is the source of the 10 T cell receptor beta chains below, sequenced in a study of shared clonotypes between healthy human individuals. TCRdb's table, derived via immunoSEQ multiplex PCR, lists solely in-frame clones and lacks some. The top ten clones hold over 0.12% of a sample with a few million clones, approximately 92% of them seen once. The sample consisted of naive CD4+ T cells sorted from blood. The subset here: CD45RA+ positively selected. The origin of the receptors is a man in his late teens or twenties in good health.

The genes are TRBV6-6 and TRBJ2-7, with D tentatively TRBD1 (5 bases). Trimming pared 5 bases from V and 8 bases from J, leaving 16 bases between. Germline V lookup: CDR1 MNHNY, CDR2 SVGAGI (reference sequence). CDR3 length equals 13 residues. The chain's CDR3 is CASSRPLDRQQYF. As DNA, the CDR3 is TGTGCCAGCAGTCGCCCGCTAGACAGACAGCAGTACTTC.

The V and J genes are TRBV6-1 and TRBJ1-4; D gene uncertain. Between the trimmed V and J ends, which lost 7 bases and 4 bases, there was a span of 10 bases. This CDR3 comprises 13 residues. Germline V lookup: CDR1 MNHNS, CDR2 SASEGT. CDR3 protein: CASKRHGNEKLFF. The CDR3 DNA reads as TGTGCCAGCAAGCGACACGGTAATGAAAAACTGTTTTTT.

For the CDR3, the DNA is TGCGCCAGCAGCCAAGTGAGCAGGGGATTAATGGAGACCCAGTACTTC. This codes for CASSQVSRGLMETQYF. The chain recombines TRBV4-1 with TRBJ2-5, with D possibly matching TRBD1 (6 bases). Germline assignment: CDR1 MGHRA and CDR2 YSYEKL. The CDR3 runs to 16 residues. V was clipped by 1 base and J by 5 bases, with 17 bases between them.

The V and J genes are TRBV2 and TRBJ2-3; the D gene is possibly TRBD2 (6 bases). The CDR3 is 12 residues long. From germline, CDR1 is SNHLY and CDR2 FYNNEI. V was clipped by 8 bases and J by 6 bases, with 12 bases between them. The DNA of the CDR3 is TGTGCCAGCCGGGAGCCATTGGATACGCAGTATTTT. Amino acid sequence: CASREPLDTQYF.

The chain carries TRBV6-6 and TRBJ2-2; D uncertain. The CDR3 length is 12 residues. Trimming removed 6 bases at V and 8 bases at J, with 10 bases between. Looked up from germline, CDR1 is MNHNY and CDR2 is SVGAGI (reference sequence). The CDR3 nucleotides are TGTGCCAGCAGACAGCCAACAGGGGAGCTGTTTTTT. It codes for CASRQPTGELFF.

This sequence joins TRBV7-6 and TRBJ2-7, with 7 positions matching TRBD2. The CDR3 has 15 amino acids. Trimming at V came to 4 bases and at J to 1 base, leaving 7 bases not matched to a gene. Germline V lookup: CDR1 SGHVS, CDR2 FNYEAQ. CDR3 nucleotides: TGTGCCAGCAGCTCGGGGGGAGCGGTTTCCTACGAGCAGTACTTC. Amino acids: CASSSGGAVSYEQYF.

This clone was counted once. This chain uses TRBV5-4 with TRBJ2-5; 12 bases match TRBD2. CDR3 length: 17 amino acids. Per the germline V gene, CDR1 is SGHNT and CDR2 is YYREEE (reference sequence). V lost 4 bases to trimming and J lost 5 bases; unmatched junction nucleotides: 12. This chain's CDR3 is CASSQLAGGLSEETQYF. The CDR3 nucleotides are TGTGCCAGCAGCCAACTAGCGGGAGGCCTCTCGGAGGAGACCCAGTACTTC.

CDR3 residues: CASSLVPAGGPEQYF. The CDR3 DNA is TGCGCCAGCAGCTTGGTTCCGGCGGGGGGGCCCGAGCAGTACTTC. V is TRBV5-1 and J is TRBJ2-7; TRBD2 agrees at 9 bases. J was trimmed by 6 bases and V by 0 bases; bases with no gene match: 7. The germline V gene encodes CDR1 SGHRS and CDR2 YFSETQ. The CDR3 runs to 15 residues.

J is TRBJ2-5 and V is TRBV6-6, with 9 bases identical to TRBD1. J lost 5 bases, V lost 5 bases, and 9 bases had no gene match. This CDR3 has 15 amino acids. Germline assignment: CDR1 MNHNY and CDR2 SVGAGI (reference sequence). CDR3 residues: CASSPGTGRWETQYF. The CDR3 bases are TGTGCCAGCAGTCCCGGGACAGGGAGATGGGAGACCCAGTACTTC.

The gene calls are TRBV7-8 and TRBJ1-1; TRBD1 aligns across 8 bases. This CDR3 has 13 residues. The V gene end was trimmed by 4 bases and the J gene end by 9 bases; junction bases not matched to a gene: 7. CDR1 is SGHVS, CDR2 FQNEAQ, per germline. CDR3: CASSSRDRLKAFF. As DNA, the CDR3 is TGTGCCAGCAGCTCCAGGGACAGGTTAAAAGCTTTCTTT.